One sample yielded the 15 T cell receptor beta chains listed below, sequenced in a study of Tregs in tolerant kidney transplant recipients. Sequencing used immunoSEQ multiplex PCR; TCRdb keeps in-frame clones, though not all of them. The data show approximately 65,000 clones, over 80% seen once. The sequenced sample consisted of CD4+ T cells from blood. These receptors all come from a human donor in good health.

The gene calls are TRBV12-2 and TRBJ1-1; the table's D call TRBD1 went unverified against the DNA. TRBV12-2 is a pseudogene. This CDR3 region has 19 residues. The CDR3 loop reads CASLKPSGTGGLGNTEAFF. Written as DNA, the CDR3 is TGTGCATCTCTCAAACCTTCCGGGACAGGGGGACTCGGGAACACTGAAGCTTTCTTT.

The genes are TRBV6-5 and TRBJ1-4; D gene uncertain. This CDR3 contains 10 residues. Germline CDR1 and CDR2: MNHEY and SVGAGI. The DNA for the CDR3 is TGTGGTACAGAGGATGAAAAACTGTTTTTT. Amino acids: CGTEDEKLFF.

The DNA of the CDR3 is TGTGCCAGCAGCGCGACAGGGTTAGTCTACAATGAGCAGTTCTTC. As protein: CASSATGLVYNEQFF. The chain employs TRBV11-2 and TRBJ2-1, with 7 bases that match TRBD1. Germline V gene lookup returns CDR1 SGHAT and CDR2 FQNNGV. The CDR3 covers 15 residues. Trimming removed 5 bases from V and 3 bases from J; junction bases left unmatched: 7.

The chain is built from TRBV6-5 and TRBJ1-6; the match to TRBD1 covers 7 bases. Looked up from germline, CDR1 is MNHEY and CDR2 is SVGAGI. J lost 8 bases, V lost 4 bases, and 8 bases had no gene match. The CDR3 has 15 residues. CDR3 in amino acids: CASSSNRGPDSPLHF. In DNA form, the CDR3 reads TGTGCCAGCAGTTCAAACAGGGGTCCGGATTCACCCCTCCACTTT.

The V and J genes are TRBV19 and TRBJ1-2; TRBD1 matches 8 bases. V was clipped by 5 bases and J by 2 bases; unmatched bases: 16. The CDR3 loop spans 18 amino acids. Germline V gene sequence: CDR1 LNHDA, CDR2 SQIVND (reference sequence). In DNA, the CDR3 is TGTGCCAGTAGTGCCACCGGGACAGGACGCGTTTGGAACTATGGCTACACCTTC. Translating gives CASSATGTGRVWNYGYTF.

This clone showed up just a few times. The chain employs TRBV5-1 and TRBJ2-7, with D possibly matching TRBD2 (6 bases). Trimming cost V 0 bases and J 6 bases, with 10 bases left between them. This CDR3 comprises 13 residues. Germline V CDR1 and CDR2: SGHRS, YFSETQ. The CDR3 DNA reads TGCGCCAGCAGCTTGGAGGTGGGGGGCGAGCAGTACTTC. Its protein is CASSLEVGGEQYF. Full variable domain (rest looked up from reference TRBV5-1 and TRBJ2-7): KAGVTQTPRYLIKTRGQQVTLSCSPISGHRSVSWYQQTPGQGLQFLFEYFSETQRNKGNFPGRFSGRQFSNSRSEMNVSTLELGDSALYLCASSLEVGGEQYFGPGTRLTVT.

This clone was counted between two and nine times. This chain connects TRBV30 to TRBJ1-4, with no clear D. The V gene lost 5 bases and the J gene lost 3 bases, with 10 bases spanning the gap. The CDR3 runs 13 residues. Germline V gives CDR1 GTSNPN, CDR2 SVGIG (reference sequence). The CDR3 region is CAWATEANEKLFF. CDR3 DNA sequence: TGTGCCTGGGCAACTGAAGCTAATGAAAAACTGTTTTTT.

The rearrangement links TRBV11-2 to TRBJ2-7; 7 bases align to TRBD1. V was clipped by 3 bases and J by 6 bases; unmatched bases: 2. From germline, CDR1 is SGHAT and CDR2 FQNNGV. This CDR3 comprises 12 residues. DNA of the CDR3: TGTGCCAGCAGCTTGGGACAGTTCGAGCAGTACTTC. Its protein is CASSLGQFEQYF.

This chain connects TRBV30 to TRBJ2-7; 7 bases fit TRBD1. The CDR3 consists of 15 residues. Looked up from germline, CDR1 is GTSNPN and CDR2 is SVGIG (reference sequence). V dropped 1 base and J dropped 6; count of bases not matched to a gene: 12. Written as DNA, the CDR3 is TGTGCCTGGAGTGGTAGAGGGGGCCCTCTCTCCGAGCAGTACTTC. It yields the protein CAWSGRGGPLSEQYF.

Comment on this clone: The germline gene is not matched at one end of the junction; a read error may be the cause. The chain is built from TRBV28 and TRBJ1-1; 7 bases are a match to TRBD1. CDR1 and CDR2 (germline): MDHEN, SYDVKM. The CDR3 totals 13 residues. The CDR3 nucleotides are TGTGCCCGCAGTTTATTGGGACAGACTGAAGCTTTCTTT. Its protein is CARSLLGQTEAFF.

This clone occurred once. The chain carries TRBV21-1 and TRBJ2-7. TRBV21-1 is an annotated pseudogene. The CDR3 has 16 residues. The CDR3 DNA reads as TGTGCCAGCAGCAAGAAAATTCCTGGGTGGAACTACGAGCAGTACTTC. Its translation is CASSKKIPGWNYEQYF.

V and J are TRBV5-5 and TRBJ2-4; TRBD1 matches 8 bases. The trim removed 5 bases at V and 1 base at J, leaving 8 bases unmatched. In germline, CDR1 is SGHKS, CDR2 YYEKEE (reference sequence). This CDR3 is built from 16 residues. The CDR3: CASRRETGVAKNIQYF. The CDR3 DNA sequence: TGTGCCAGCAGACGCGAGACAGGGGTCGCCAAAAACATTCAGTACTTC.

V is TRBV18 and J is TRBJ1-4; D perhaps matches TRBD1 (6 bases). The CDR3 is made up of 18 amino acids. V shed 1 base and J shed 1 base, with 16 bases lying between them. Per germline, CDR1 KGHSH and CDR2 LQKENI. The chain's CDR3 is CASSPLPWGHGTNEKLFF. The CDR3 DNA reads TGTGCCAGCTCACCACTCCCTTGGGGGCACGGAACTAATGAAAAACTGTTTTTT.

This chain joins TRBV7-9 and TRBJ2-3; perhaps TRBD2 as D (5 bases). The CDR3 is made up of 14 amino acids. Trimming left V 0 bases short and J 8 bases short, with 12 bases between. The germline V gene has CDR1 SEHNR and CDR2 FQNEAQ (reference sequence). CDR3 protein: CASSLAEAGGTQYF. CDR3 sequence (DNA): TGTGCCAGCAGCTTAGCGGAGGCGGGTGGTACGCAGTATTTT.

The chain uses TRBV9 and TRBJ1-2, with a weak D call TRBD1 (6 bases). This CDR3 is 15 amino acids long. Germline-derived CDR1 and CDR2 are SGDLS and YYNGEE. V lost 7 bases and J lost 5, with 21 bases in between. CDR3 residues: CASDGGLRGRYGYTF. The CDR3 coding sequence is TGTGCCAGCGATGGGGGACTCAGGGGCCGGTATGGCTACACCTTC.